This T cell receptor (beta chain) was found in a study of T cell responses to AZD1222 COVID-19 vaccine. The analysis combined second doses at about 4 or about 12 weeks. Using immunoSEQ multiplex PCR, the repertoire was profiled, and TCRdb retains in-frame clones only, with some absent. The table includes about 180,000 clones, 85% to 95% detected once. Concerning this clone itself: The target antigen is unknown.

Study results and limitations: Receipt of two AZD1222 doses was followed by a rise in Spike-specific TCR breadth and depth. The number of AZD1222 recipients seropositive at baseline was only five to seven.

The specimen was peripheral blood, collected 28 days after the second AZD1222 dose. This sequence originates from an adult who received the AZD1222 COVID-19 vaccine.

CDR3 DNA sequence: TGTGCCAGCTTCAGGGAGAGCTCTGGAAACACCATATATTTT. It specifies CASFRESSGNTIYF. The chain has TRBV2 and TRBJ1-3, with D perhaps TRBD1 (5 bases). Between the trimmed V and J ends, which lost 8 bases and 0 bases, there was a span of 11 bases. CDR3 length equals 14 residues. From germline, CDR1 is SNHLY and CDR2 FYNNEI.